This TCR beta chain is drawn from a study of cytomegalovirus exposure and HLA in healthy donors. Study-level points and caveats: More clonal expansion characterized HLA-associated TCR beta chains than equally common others in a later analysis.

Vbeta (60) and Jbeta (13) primers were used in the PCR. Clones were read by immunoSEQ multiplex PCR, and TCRdb kept only the in-frame ones, dropping some. Of fewer than 200,000 clones in the sample, about 81% are singletons; the top ten hold approximately 1%. As to this clone: As yet, its antigen is unknown.

This CDR3 spans 15 amino acids. Germline lookup yields CDR1 MGHRA and CDR2 YSYEKL. V was trimmed by 1 base and J by 0 bases, leaving 9 bases between them. The sample was PBMCs. The chain employs TRBV4-1 and TRBJ1-1; possible D gene TRBD1, 6 bases. The sequence derives from a girl aged 2 to 10 in good health and CMV-seropositive. The CDR3 sequence is CASSQGQGMNTEAFF. As DNA, the CDR3 is TGCGCCAGCAGCCAAGGCCAGGGGATGAACACTGAAGCTTTCTTT.